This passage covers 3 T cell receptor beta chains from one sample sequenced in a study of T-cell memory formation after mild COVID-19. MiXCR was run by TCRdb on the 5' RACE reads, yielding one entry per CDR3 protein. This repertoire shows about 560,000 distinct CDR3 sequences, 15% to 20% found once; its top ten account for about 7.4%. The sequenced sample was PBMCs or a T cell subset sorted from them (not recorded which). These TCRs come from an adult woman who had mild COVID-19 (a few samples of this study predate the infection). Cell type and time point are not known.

The CDR3 DNA is TGCGCCAGCAGCCAAGTCGTCGGGACTTACGAGCAGTACTTC. This codes for CASSQVVGTYEQYF. The chain is built from TRBV4-3 and TRBJ2-7, with D possibly being TRBD2 (6 bases). Germline CDR1 is LGHNA and CDR2 is YSLEER. The CDR3 sequence is 14 residues long. Trimming took 1 base from V and 4 from J, leaving 11 bases between them.

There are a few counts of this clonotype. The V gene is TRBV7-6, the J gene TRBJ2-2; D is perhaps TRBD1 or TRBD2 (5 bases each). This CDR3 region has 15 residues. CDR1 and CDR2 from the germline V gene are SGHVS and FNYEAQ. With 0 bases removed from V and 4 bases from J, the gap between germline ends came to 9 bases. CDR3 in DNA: TGTGCCAGCAGCTTAGCGGGGGTCCTCACCGGGGAGCTGTTTTTT. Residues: CASSLAGVLTGELFF.

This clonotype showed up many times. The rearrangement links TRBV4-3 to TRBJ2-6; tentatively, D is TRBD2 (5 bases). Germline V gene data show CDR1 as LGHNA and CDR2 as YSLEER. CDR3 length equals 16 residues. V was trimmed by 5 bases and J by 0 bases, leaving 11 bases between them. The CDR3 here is CASSKQRGSGANVLTF. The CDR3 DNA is TGCGCCAGCAGCAAGCAACGGGGCTCTGGGGCCAACGTCCTGACTTTC.